This T cell receptor beta chain was retrieved from a study of T cell changes during pregnancy in multiple sclerosis. This CDR3 has 17 residues. V shed 3 bases and J shed 0 bases, with 17 bases lying between them. Germline CDR1 MNHEY, CDR2 SMNVEV (reference sequence). TCRdb keeps only in-frame clones here, not all; method: immunoSEQ multiplex PCR. The sample records about 75,000 clones, around 89% being singletons. Sequencing used peripheral blood, obtained in the first trimester of pregnancy. The V and J genes are TRBV27 and TRBJ1-2; D gene uncertain. The receptor was isolated from a female donor in good health, enrolled as a control in a pregnancy study. The CDR3 spells CASSFSLGFLANYGYTF. The CDR3 DNA follows: TGTGCCAGCAGTTTCTCTCTTGGGTTCCTAGCTAACTATGGCTACACCTTC.